Listed here are 10 T cell receptor beta chains from one sample, sequenced in a study of blood T cell repertoires in COVID-19. Produced via immunoSEQ multiplex PCR; TCRdb's table is partial and in-frame only. The data show just over 200,000 clones, with 85% to 90% seen just once and 5.5% to 7% held by the top ten. Specimen: peripheral blood. Receptors originate from a man older than 75 with acute or convalescent COVID-19.

The chain employs TRBV15 and TRBJ2-1; TRBD2 might be the D (5 bases). Looked up from germline, CDR1 is LNHNV and CDR2 is YYDKDF (reference sequence). The V end was cut by 0 bases, the J end by 7 bases, with 22 bases between. The CDR3 contains 18 residues. CDR3 sequence: CATSRDRPLARLKNEQFF. CDR3 nucleotide sequence: TGTGCCACCAGCAGAGACCGCCCCTTAGCGCGCCTGAAAAATGAGCAGTTCTTC.

CDR3 amino acids: CASSLDPSTSRDTQYF. The CDR3, as DNA: TGTGCCAGCAGCTTAGATCCTAGCACGAGTAGAGATACGCAGTATTTT. The rearrangement uses TRBV11-2 and TRBJ2-3; perhaps TRBD2 as D (5 bases). CDR1 SGHAT and CDR2 FQNNGV come from the germline V gene. Trimming took off 0 bases at V and 5 bases at J, with 15 bases between the two ends. There are 16 residues in the CDR3.

The rearrangement links TRBV24-1 to TRBJ2-1, with D tentatively TRBD1 (6 bases). The V gene's germline CDR1 is KGHDR and CDR2 SFDVKD. CDR3 length equals 14 residues. Between the trimmed V and J ends, which lost 3 bases and 2 bases, there was a span of 7 bases. The CDR3 loop is CATSDRTAYNEQFF. DNA of the CDR3: TGTGCCACCAGTGATAGGACAGCCTACAATGAGCAGTTCTTC.

The chain carries TRBV15 and TRBJ2-7, with TRBD2 identical over 11 bases. This CDR3 has 16 residues. Germline CDR1 and CDR2: LNHNV and YYDKDF (reference sequence). The V segment lost 0 bases and the J segment 5 bases; nucleotides outside the gene matches: 6. CDR3 protein: CATSRELAGAPNEQYF. As DNA, the CDR3 is TGTGCCACCAGCAGAGAACTAGCGGGAGCCCCCAACGAGCAGTACTTC. Full variable domain (missing parts from reference TRBV15 and TRBJ2-7): DAMVIQNPRYQVTQFGKPVTLSCSQTLNHNVMYWYQQKSSQAPKLLFHYYDKDFNNEADTPDNFQSRRPNTSFCFLDIRSPGLGDTAMYLCATSRELAGAPNEQYFGPGTRLTVT.

The chain links TRBV29-1 to TRBJ1-2, with 8 bases identical to TRBD1. The germline V gene encodes CDR1 SQVTM and CDR2 ANQGSEA. This CDR3 is built from 14 residues. The junction had 9 bases not matched to a gene; V was cut back by 4 bases and J by 5 bases. The CDR3 DNA follows: TGCAGCGTTGCCGACAGGGGTACACGGTATGGCTACACCTTC. Protein sequence: CSVADRGTRYGYTF.

This chain uses TRBV6-2 or TRBV6-3 with TRBJ2-1; TRBD1 might be the D (5 bases). CDR3 length: 15 amino acids. Germline V gene sequence: CDR1 MNHEY, CDR2 SVGEGT. The germline V and J ends were trimmed by 4 bases and 7 bases, with 17 bases remaining between them. CDR3 DNA: TGTGCCAGCAGTTCCCCCGGCAGGGCCGAAAATGAGCAGTTCTTC. Amino acids: CASSSPGRAENEQFF.

In DNA, the CDR3 is TGTGCCACCAAGGGGTCGGCAGAATTCTCTGGAAACACCATATATTTT. Encoded protein: CATKGSAEFSGNTIYF. This chain links TRBV10-3 with TRBJ1-3; D possibly corresponds to TRBD1 (5 bases). V was cut by 10 bases and J by 0 bases, with 19 bases left in between. The CDR3 loop spans 16 amino acids. The germline V gene encodes CDR1 ENHRY and CDR2 SYGVKD.

The chain uses TRBV18 and TRBJ2-1; D is perhaps TRBD1 (6 bases). V lost 6 bases, J lost 13 bases, and 22 bases lay in between. Germline-derived CDR1 and CDR2 are KGHSH and LQKENI. The CDR3 loop spans 14 amino acids. CDR3 DNA sequence: TGTGCCAGCTCGCCGGACAGTATCTTTTCGGGCCAGTTCTTC. Residues: CASSPDSIFSGQFF.

This sequence joins TRBV18 and TRBJ2-3, with TRBD2 matching over 10 bases. This CDR3 spans 16 amino acids. From germline, CDR1 is KGHSH and CDR2 LQKENI. Germline trimming cut 5 bases from V and 1 base from J; bases unmatched to any gene: 6. In nucleotides, the CDR3 is TGTGCCAGCTCATTCACCGGGACTAGCGGCACAGATACGCAGTATTTT. It translates to CASSFTGTSGTDTQYF. Full variable domain (remainder filled in from reference TRBV18 and TRBJ2-3): NAGVMQNPRHLVRRRGQEARLRCSPMKGHSHVYWYRQLPEEGLKFMVYLQKENIIDESGMPKERFSAEFPKEGPSILRIQQVVRGDSAAYFCASSFTGTSGTDTQYFGPGTRLTVL.

This rearrangement joins TRBV7-3 to TRBJ2-7, with 9 bases identical to TRBD2. This CDR3 is built from 16 residues. Germline V gives CDR1 SGHTA, CDR2 FQGTGA. Trimming cost V 1 base and J 0 bases; bases outside gene matches: 4. Written as DNA, the CDR3 is TGTGCCAGCAGCTTAAACCCGACTAGCGGCTCCTACGAGCAGTACGTC. It specifies CASSLNPTSGSYEQYV.